A single sample gave rise to the 10 T cell receptor beta chains below, sequenced in a study of regulatory T cells in long-lasting Graves disease. Combining iRepertoire HTBI primers with Arm-PCR of CDR3 regions, the authors built TCR beta libraries. TCRdb reanalysed the multiplex PCR reads using MiXCR and keeps one entry per CDR3 protein. Here the sample spans 400,000 to 500,000 distinct CDR3 sequences, around 20% being singletons. The time point was: persistent/refractory GD, antithyroid drugs over 5 years with positive TRAb. Making the TCR library involved RNA that had been extracted from PBMCs. The source was peripheral blood mononuclear cells (PBMCs), collected when the disease was refractory, from a patient treated with antithyroid drugs. Receptors were obtained from a female donor with Graves disease.

This clonotype came up many times. V usage is TRBV28 and J usage is TRBJ1-5; D is unresolved. The length of the CDR3 is 13 residues. With 5 bases removed from V and 5 bases from J, the gap between germline ends came to 10 bases. CDR1 and CDR2 (germline): MDHEN, SYDVKM. CDR3 sequence: CASSNTDDQPQHF. The CDR3 DNA sequence: TGTGCCAGCAGTAACACAGACGATCAGCCCCAGCATTTT.

This rearrangement joins TRBV27 to TRBJ2-1; no clear D gene. The V end was cut by 0 bases, the J end by 5 bases, with 8 bases between. Germline CDR1 is MNHEY and CDR2 is SMNVEV (reference sequence). This CDR3 is 14 amino acids long. CDR3 nucleotides: TGTGCCAGCAGTTTATCAGGGCCACACAATGAGCAGTTCTTC. It codes for CASSLSGPHNEQFF.

The count of this clonotype is one. The chain carries TRBV20-1 and TRBJ1-3; D possibly corresponds to TRBD1 (6 bases). Germline V gene data show CDR1 as DFQATT and CDR2 as SNEGSKA (reference sequence). This CDR3 is 14 amino acids long. Trimming cost V 5 bases and J 1 base, with 12 bases left between them. The CDR3 is CSAPDSISGNTIYF. In nucleotides, the CDR3 is TGCAGTGCTCCGGACAGCATTTCTGGAAACACCATATATTTT.

In this sample, this clonotype turned up a few times. The chain combines TRBV20-1 with TRBJ2-7, with TRBD1 identical over 10 bases. V lost 6 bases, J lost 4 bases, and 6 bases stayed unmatched. The CDR3 sequence is 13 residues long. Germline assignment: CDR1 DFQATT and CDR2 SNEGSKA (reference sequence). This CDR3 reads CSAGGQGRYEQYF. The CDR3 DNA sequence: TGCAGTGCGGGGGGACAGGGGAGGTACGAGCAGTACTTC.

CDR3 loop: CSARKGTSGPYEQYF. In DNA form, the CDR3 reads TGCAGTGCTAGAAAGGGAACTAGCGGACCCTACGAGCAGTACTTC. This chain joins TRBV20-1 and TRBJ2-7; 8 nucleotides match TRBD2. The CDR3 loop spans 15 amino acids. V lost 2 bases to trimming and J lost 2 bases; unmatched junction nucleotides: 8. The germline gives CDR1 DFQATT, CDR2 SNEGSKA (reference sequence).

This clonotype appeared many times. DNA for the CDR3: TGTGCCAGCAGTTGGAGCATCCCCTATGGCTACACCTTC. Its translation is CASSWSIPYGYTF. The V call is TRBV12-3 or TRBV12-4, the J call TRBJ1-2; D gene uncertain. V gave up 4 bases and J gave up 4 bases, with 10 bases separating them. The CDR3 is 13 residues long.

This clonotype was counted at least ten times. The chain recombines TRBV20-1 with TRBJ2-7; D is undetermined. V dropped 6 bases and J dropped 2 bases, with 14 bases sitting between them. CDR1 and CDR2 from the germline V gene are DFQATT and SNEGSKA (reference sequence). This CDR3 comprises 13 residues. The CDR3 sequence is CSAADQPTYEQYF. The CDR3 nucleotides are TGCAGTGCCGCGGACCAACCGACCTACGAGCAGTACTTC.

This clonotype was counted a few times. The chain couples TRBV5-1 to TRBJ1-2; TRBD1 aligns across 10 bases. Losses at the gene ends were 1 base for V and 2 bases for J; bases not matched to a gene: 5. The CDR3 spans 16 residues. From germline, CDR1 is SGHRS and CDR2 YFSETQ. CDR3: CASSLNPGQGNYGYTF. Here the CDR3 DNA reads TGCGCCAGCAGCTTGAACCCGGGACAGGGGAACTATGGCTACACCTTC.

This clonotype was recorded a few times. The V and J genes are TRBV5-6 and TRBJ1-4, with 8 positions matching TRBD1. The germline V gene has CDR1 SGHDT and CDR2 YYEEEE. V shed 1 base, J shed 5 bases, and the junction held 7 bases outside the gene matches. The CDR3 loop spans 16 amino acids. The CDR3 nucleotides are TGTGCCAGCAGCTTGTTCGAACAGGGGGGCAATGAAAAACTGTTTTTT. This codes for CASSLFEQGGNEKLFF.

The V and J genes are TRBV6-1 and TRBJ2-1, with D possibly being TRBD2 (6 bases). The CDR3 extends over 16 amino acids. V lost 7 bases and J lost 4, with 20 bases in between. Germline-derived CDR1 and CDR2 are MNHNS and SASEGT. Here the CDR3 reads CASTSLSSGQYNEQFF. The CDR3 DNA is TGTGCCAGCACCTCCCTCTCGAGCGGGCAATACAATGAGCAGTTCTTC.